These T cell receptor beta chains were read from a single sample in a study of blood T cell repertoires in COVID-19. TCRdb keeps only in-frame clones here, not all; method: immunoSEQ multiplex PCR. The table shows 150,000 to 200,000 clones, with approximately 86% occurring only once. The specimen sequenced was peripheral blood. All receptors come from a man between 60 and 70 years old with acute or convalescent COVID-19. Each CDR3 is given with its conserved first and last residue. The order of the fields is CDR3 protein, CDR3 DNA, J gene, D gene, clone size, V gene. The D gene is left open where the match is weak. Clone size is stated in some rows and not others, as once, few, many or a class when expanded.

cdr3_aa: CASIRMGGASYEQYF; cdr3_nt: TGTGCCAGCATTCGAATGGGCGGGGCCTCCTACGAGCAGTACTTC; j_call: TRBJ2-7; d_call: -; clone_size: -; v_call: TRBV2
cdr3_aa: CASTPHGGAARTEAFF; cdr3_nt: TGTGCCAGCACCCCTCACGGGGGGGCGGCAAGGACTGAAGCTTTCTTT; j_call: TRBJ1-1; d_call: -; clone_size: -; v_call: TRBV28
cdr3_aa: CASSLLAGSSYEQYF; cdr3_nt: TGTGCCAGCTCACTACTAGCGGGGAGCTCCTACGAGCAGTACTTC; j_call: TRBJ2-7; d_call: TRBD2; clone_size: -; v_call: TRBV18
cdr3_aa: CASSSQNLNTIYF; cdr3_nt: TGTGCCAGCAGTTCACAGAACTTAAACACCATATATTTT; j_call: TRBJ1-3; d_call: -; clone_size: -; v_call: TRBV6-6
cdr3_aa: CASSSGQGSYEQYF; cdr3_nt: TGCGCCAGCAGCTCCGGACAGGGTTCTTACGAGCAGTACTTC; j_call: TRBJ2-7; d_call: TRBD1; clone_size: -; v_call: TRBV5-1
cdr3_aa: CASRSNLLYNEQFF; cdr3_nt: TGTGCCAGCAGGTCTAACCTACTTTACAATGAGCAGTTCTTC; j_call: TRBJ2-1; d_call: -; clone_size: -; v_call: TRBV6-6
cdr3_aa: CASSIGGQGEKLFF; cdr3_nt: TGTGCCAGCAGCATTGGGGGACAGGGAGAAAAACTGTTTTTT; j_call: TRBJ1-4; d_call: TRBD1; clone_size: -; v_call: TRBV3-1/TRBV3-2
cdr3_aa: CASSSSRVQPQHF; cdr3_nt: TGCGCCAGCAGCTCATCTCGGGTCCAGCCCCAGCATTTT; j_call: TRBJ1-5; d_call: -; clone_size: -; v_call: TRBV10-2
cdr3_aa: CASSQKGVNTEAFF; cdr3_nt: TGTGCCAGCAGCCAGAAGGGGGTGAACACTGAAGCTTTCTTT; j_call: TRBJ1-1; d_call: -; clone_size: -; v_call: TRBV4-2
cdr3_aa: CASSLDGGSNQPQHF; cdr3_nt: TGCGCCAGCAGCTTGGACGGGGGGAGCAATCAGCCCCAGCATTTT; j_call: TRBJ1-5; d_call: -; clone_size: -; v_call: TRBV5-1
cdr3_aa: CASSKGQYTDTQYF; cdr3_nt: TGTGCCAGCAGCAAGGGACAGTACACAGATACGCAGTATTTT; j_call: TRBJ2-3; d_call: TRBD1; clone_size: once; v_call: TRBV11-1
cdr3_aa: CASSLEPSGANVLTF; cdr3_nt: TGCGCCAGCAGCTTGGAGCCCTCTGGGGCCAACGTCCTGACTTTC; j_call: TRBJ2-6; d_call: -; clone_size: -; v_call: TRBV5-1
cdr3_aa: CASRFLNTEAFF; cdr3_nt: TGTGCCAGCAGGTTCTTGAACACTGAAGCTTTCTTT; j_call: TRBJ1-1; d_call: -; clone_size: -; v_call: TRBV28
cdr3_aa: CASSKNGLAGVSEQFF; cdr3_nt: TGTGCCAGCAGTAAGAACGGACTAGCGGGAGTGAGTGAGCAGTTCTTC; j_call: TRBJ2-1; d_call: TRBD2; clone_size: -; v_call: TRBV2
cdr3_aa: CASSLSNEQFF; cdr3_nt: TGTGCCAGCAGTTTGAGCAATGAGCAGTTCTTC; j_call: TRBJ2-1; d_call: -; clone_size: -; v_call: TRBV12-3/TRBV12-4
cdr3_aa: CASSLGQGSDTQYF; cdr3_nt: TGTGCCAGCAGCTTGGGGCAGGGAAGCGATACGCAGTATTTT; j_call: TRBJ2-3; d_call: -; clone_size: once; v_call: TRBV5-4
cdr3_aa: CASRGGFSEKLFF; cdr3_nt: TGTGCCAGCAGGGGGGGGTTTAGTGAAAAACTGTTTTTT; j_call: TRBJ1-4; d_call: -; clone_size: few; v_call: TRBV28
cdr3_aa: CASSRLPGQGLGGYTF; cdr3_nt: TGCGCCAGCAGCCGCCTACCGGGACAGGGGCTGGGAGGCTACACCTTC; j_call: TRBJ1-2; d_call: TRBD1; clone_size: -; v_call: TRBV4-1
cdr3_aa: CASSSQGAHTGELFF; cdr3_nt: TGTGCCAGCAGTTCCCAGGGGGCGCACACCGGGGAGCTGTTTTTT; j_call: TRBJ2-2; d_call: TRBD1; clone_size: -; v_call: TRBV28
cdr3_aa: CASSIRSQGNQPQHF; cdr3_nt: TGTGCCAGTAGTATAAGGAGTCAGGGAAATCAGCCCCAGCATTTT; j_call: TRBJ1-5; d_call: -; clone_size: -; v_call: TRBV19
cdr3_aa: CASSRRLAGDWSGELFF; cdr3_nt: TGCGCCAGCAGCCGCAGACTAGCGGGAGATTGGTCCGGGGAGCTGTTTTTT; j_call: TRBJ2-2; d_call: TRBD2; clone_size: -; v_call: TRBV4-1
cdr3_aa: CASSIQAGPPYEQYF; cdr3_nt: TGTGCCAGTAGTATTCAAGCAGGGCCCCCCTACGAGCAGTACTTC; j_call: TRBJ2-7; d_call: -; clone_size: -; v_call: TRBV19